This entry describes one T cell receptor (beta chain). What it recognizes is unknown. The read terminates 3 residues ahead of where the CDR3 ends, so the germline J gene completes it. This sample is drawn from a study of T cell clonality in common variable immunodeficiency. General study findings and limits: Reportedly, TCR beta sequences from common variable immunodeficiency showed fewer deletions and N-nucleotide insertions.

This table comes from immunoSEQ multiplex PCR, and its TCRdb copy is limited to in-frame clones, with some not included. Captured here are tens of thousands of clones, none seen once; the top ten comprise 1.5% to 2%. Germline V gene data show CDR1 as GTSNPN and CDR2 as SVGIG (reference sequence). The CDR3 has 11 residues. This clonotype was sampled from a person aged 18 to 75 in good health. Sequencing input: peripheral blood mononuclear cells. This rearrangement joins TRBV30 to TRBJ2-4; unclear D gene. CDR3 DNA (partial): TGTGCCTGGAGGGGCAGCTATGGT. Protein product: CAWRGSYG. From start to end, the CDR3 is CAWRGSYGQYF.